The TCR beta chain described here comes from a study of shared clonotypes between healthy human individuals. Here immunoSEQ multiplex PCR was the method, and the copy in TCRdb shows in-frame clones only, minus some. The profile covers roughly 76,000 clones, with 60% to 80% appearing a single time and over 50% taken by the ten largest. CDR1 and CDR2 (germline): LNHNV, YYDKDF (reference sequence). The CDR3 is made up of 17 amino acids. V was pared by 5 bases and J by 2 bases, with 19 bases between. This clone has just a few counts. The TCR comes from a man aged 30 to 45 in good health. Specimen: memory CD8+ T cells sorted from blood. Subset here: CD45RO+ cells pooled with CCR7-negative TemRA cells. The V gene is TRBV15, the J gene TRBJ2-4, with D perhaps matching TRBD2 (6 bases). Here the CDR3 reads CATSGDLGGGSKNIQYF. The CDR3, as DNA: TGTGCCACCAGCGGCGACTTGGGGGGAGGCTCCAAAAACATTCAGTACTTC.